Below, one TCR beta chain is given with its context. This sample was included in a study of technical replicates of blood from a handful of donors. Trimming took off 1 base at V and 0 bases at J, with 3 bases between the two ends. CDR1 is SEHNR and CDR2 is FQNEAQ in the germline V gene (reference sequence). CDR3 length equals 13 residues. Data came from immunoSEQ multiplex PCR; TCRdb stores just in-frame clones and leaves some out. The sample lists more than 90,000 clones; roughly 95% were seen once. The V call is TRBV7-9, the J call TRBJ1-1; D gene ambiguous. The TCR was taken from a human donor in good health. The sample taken for sequencing was T cells isolated from PBMCs. The CDR3 is CASSLDMNTEAFF. CDR3 nucleotides: TGTGCCAGCAGCTTAGACATGAACACTGAAGCTTTCTTT. Variable domain in full (rest from reference TRBV7-9 and TRBJ1-1): DTGVSQNPRHKITKRGQNVTFRCDPISEHNRLYWYRQTLGQGPEFLTYFQNEAQLEKSRLLSDRFSAERPKGSFSTLEIQRTEQGDSAMYLCASSLDMNTEAFFGQGTRLTVV.